The source of this T cell receptor (beta chain) is a study of T cell responses to AZD1222 COVID-19 vaccine. Clones were sequenced by immunoSEQ multiplex PCR, and TCRdb holds only the in-frame ones, with some missing. Of some 150,000 clones in the sample, about 92% are singletons; the top ten hold 3% to 4%. The CDR3 spans 13 residues. V lost 2 bases and J 4 bases, leaving 9 bases between the germline ends. CDR1 is MNHEY and CDR2 is SVGAGI in the germline V gene. Samples with a second dose at about 4 or about 12 weeks were pooled together. General study results and limits: The sample set comprised mostly white British donors with more females, and clonal diversity was possibly underestimated. Among AZD1222 vaccinees, only six or seven were seropositive at baseline. Spike-specific TCR repertoires showed rising breadth and depth after two AZD1222 doses.

The table lists this clone with a count of one. Its antigen is still unknown. The sample was peripheral blood, taken 28 days after the second AZD1222 dose. The receptor was isolated from an adult who received the AZD1222 COVID-19 vaccine. The chain couples TRBV6-5 to TRBJ2-7; D gene uncertain. CDR3 nucleotides: TGTGCCAGCAGTTACAACGAGAATTACGAGCAGTACTTC. Encoded protein: CASSYNENYEQYF.